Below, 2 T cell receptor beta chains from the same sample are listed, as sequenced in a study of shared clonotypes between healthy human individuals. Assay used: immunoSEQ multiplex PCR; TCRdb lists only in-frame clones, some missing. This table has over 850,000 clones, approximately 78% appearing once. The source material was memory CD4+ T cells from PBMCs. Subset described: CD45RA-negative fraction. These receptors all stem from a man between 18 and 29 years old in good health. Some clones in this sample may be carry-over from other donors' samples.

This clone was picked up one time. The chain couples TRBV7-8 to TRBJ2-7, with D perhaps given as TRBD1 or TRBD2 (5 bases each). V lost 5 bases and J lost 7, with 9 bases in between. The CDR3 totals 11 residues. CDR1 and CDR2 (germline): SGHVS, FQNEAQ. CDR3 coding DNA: TGTGCCAGCAGCCGAGAGGGGGAGCAGTACTTC. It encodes CASSREGEQYF.

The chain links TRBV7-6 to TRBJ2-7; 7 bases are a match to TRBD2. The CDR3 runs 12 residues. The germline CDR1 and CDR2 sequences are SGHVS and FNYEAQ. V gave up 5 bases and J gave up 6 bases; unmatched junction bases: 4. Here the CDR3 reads CASSGGGFEQYF. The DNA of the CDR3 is TGTGCCAGCAGCGGGGGGGGGTTCGAGCAGTACTTC.